This TCR beta chain derives from a study of T cell responses to AZD1222 COVID-19 vaccine. Findings of the study overall: Within unmutated variant regions lay the reported targets of nearly half of spike-specific TCRs. Donors were chiefly white British, with a greater number of females, and clonal diversity was perhaps underestimated. None of the repertoires were sampled until the peak T cell response had passed.

In germline, CDR1 is LNHDA, CDR2 SQIVND (reference sequence). The CDR3 sequence is 12 residues long. Between the trimmed V and J ends, which lost 5 bases and 4 bases, there was a span of 9 bases. Clones were sequenced by immunoSEQ multiplex PCR, and TCRdb holds only the in-frame ones, with some missing. The sample contains around 180,000 clones, 85% to 95% of which appear only once. Regarding this clone: The antigen is unknown.

The V and J genes are TRBV19 and TRBJ2-7; no clear D. Here the sequenced sample was peripheral blood, taken on day 0 of AZD1222 vaccination. The TCR comes from an adult in good health. The CDR3 DNA is TGTGCCAGTAGTCAGACTCAGTACGAGCAGTACTTC. Translated, it gives CASSQTQYEQYF.